This T cell receptor (beta chain) was sequenced in a study of blood T cell repertoires in COVID-19. Trimming took off 6 bases at V and 4 bases at J, with 18 bases between the two ends. Germline CDR1 SNHLY, CDR2 FYNNEI. The CDR3 has 16 amino acids. Only in-frame clones appear in the TCRdb table, and some are missing; sequencing was by immunoSEQ multiplex PCR. The repertoire holds 400,000 or so clones, with around 90% as singletons. What was sequenced was peripheral blood. The sequence derives from a human donor in a cohort sampled during active COVID-19. The rearrangement uses TRBV2 and TRBJ2-2, with D possibly TRBD2 on 6 matching bases. This chain's CDR3 is CASRARQRVGTGELFF. As DNA, the CDR3 is TGTGCCAGCAGGGCCCGACAGCGGGTTGGCACCGGGGAGCTGTTTTTT.